This T cell receptor (beta chain) was captured by sequencing in a study of cytotoxic CD8 clonotypes in ibrutinib-treated CLL. The method was immunoSEQ multiplex PCR; TCRdb's version includes in-frame clones alone and lacks a portion of them. The profile shows approximately 120,000 clones, 84% of them singletons. Frozen-stored PBMCs produced approximately 2 micrograms of genomic DNA for TCR beta libraries. Trimming shortened V by 0 bases and J by 0 bases, and 8 bases separated the two germline ends. Germline V gene data show CDR1 as MNHNY and CDR2 as SVGAGI (reference sequence). The CDR3 covers 15 residues.

This sequence was found in a human donor with chronic lymphocytic leukemia. The V call is TRBV6-6, the J call TRBJ1-2; maybe TRBD1 (5 bases). Sequencing was performed on PBMCs, taken after 24 months of ibrutinib treatment. In nucleotides, the CDR3 is TGTGCCAGCAGTTACTCGGGGGAAGCTAACTATGGCTACACCTTC. Its translation is CASSYSGEANYGYTF.